This T cell receptor beta chain was sequenced for a study of response to subunit inactivated influenza vaccine. Study results and caveats: Each seasonal influenza vaccination, the authors suggested, recruits few new T cells.

TCRdb fed the RT-PCR reads into MiXCR, producing one record per CDR3 protein. The data hold 500,000 to 600,000 distinct CDR3 sequences, with approximately 15% observed a single time. About this clonotype itself: The antigen remains undetermined.

This CDR3 is 17 amino acids long. The junction had 14 bases not matched to a gene; V was cut back by 5 bases and J by 7 bases. Germline V CDR1 and CDR2: MNHEY, SVGEGT. Sequencing used CD4+ T cells sorted from PBMCs, obtained 23 months after vaccination. V usage is TRBV6-2 or TRBV6-3 and J usage is TRBJ2-3; 11 bases are shared with TRBD2. The clonotype originates from a man aged 50-75 years who received an inactivated influenza vaccine. This CDR3 is CASSGTQRLAGLNTQYF. CDR3 coding DNA: TGTGCCAGCAGTGGAACACAACGACTAGCGGGGCTGAATACGCAGTATTTT.